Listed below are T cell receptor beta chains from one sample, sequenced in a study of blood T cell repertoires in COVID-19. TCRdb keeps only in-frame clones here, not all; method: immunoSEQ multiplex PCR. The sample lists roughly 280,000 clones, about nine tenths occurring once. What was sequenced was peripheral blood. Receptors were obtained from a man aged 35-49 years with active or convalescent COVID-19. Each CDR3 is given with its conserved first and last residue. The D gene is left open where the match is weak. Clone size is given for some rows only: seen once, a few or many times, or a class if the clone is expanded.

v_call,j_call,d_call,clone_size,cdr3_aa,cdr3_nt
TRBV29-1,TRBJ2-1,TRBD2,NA,CSVVGTRAYNEQFF,TGCAGCGTTGTGGGGACTAGGGCCTACAATGAGCAGTTCTTC
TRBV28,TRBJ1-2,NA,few,CASRETGWGDDGYTF,TGTGCCAGCAGGGAAACAGGGTGGGGCGATGATGGCTACACCTTC
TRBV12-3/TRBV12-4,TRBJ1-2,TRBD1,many,CASSPRQGGGYTF,TGTGCCAGCAGTCCAAGACAGGGGGGAGGCTACACCTTC
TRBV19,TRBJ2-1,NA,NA,CASSKTPSFSNEQFF,TGTGCCAGTAGTAAGACTCCGAGTTTCTCCAATGAGCAGTTCTTC
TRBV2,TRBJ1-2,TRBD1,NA,CASSSTRQGYGYTF,TGTGCCAGCAGCTCTACCCGACAGGGGTATGGCTACACCTTC
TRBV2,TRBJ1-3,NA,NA,CASSEGQGALSGNTIYF,TGTGCCAGCAGTGAAGGGCAGGGTGCGCTCTCTGGAAACACCATATATTTT
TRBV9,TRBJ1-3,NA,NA,CASSGTVSGNTIYF,TGTGCCAGCAGCGGGACAGTCTCTGGAAACACCATATATTTT
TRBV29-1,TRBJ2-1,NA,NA,CSAGGGEQFF,TGCAGCGCTGGGGGAGGTGAGCAGTTCTTC
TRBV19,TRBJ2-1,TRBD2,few,CASSTLAGVNNEQFF,TGTGCCAGTAGTACCCTAGCGGGCGTAAACAATGAGCAGTTCTTC
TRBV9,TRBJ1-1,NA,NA,CASSVDPGRGAEAFF,TGTGCCAGCAGCGTAGACCCGGGGAGGGGGGCTGAAGCTTTCTTT
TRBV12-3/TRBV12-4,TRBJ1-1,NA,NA,CASSLQMNTEAFF,TGTGCCAGCAGTTTACAGATGAACACTGAAGCTTTCTTT
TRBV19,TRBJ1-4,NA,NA,CATGGGTAATNEKLFF,TGTGCCACTGGGGGAGGTACGGCTGCAACTAATGAAAAACTGTTTTTT
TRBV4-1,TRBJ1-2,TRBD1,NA,CASSRTGDGYGYTF,TGCGCCAGCAGCCGGACAGGGGACGGCTATGGCTACACCTTC
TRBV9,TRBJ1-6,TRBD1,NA,CASSTGQGGYNSPLHF,TGTGCCAGCAGCACGGGACAGGGAGGCTATAATTCACCCCTCCACTTT
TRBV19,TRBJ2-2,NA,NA,CASMRAGELFF,TGTGCCAGTATGAGGGCCGGGGAGCTGTTTTTT
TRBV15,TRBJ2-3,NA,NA,CATSRDGRTDTQYF,TGTGCCACCAGCAGAGATGGCAGGACAGATACGCAGTATTTT
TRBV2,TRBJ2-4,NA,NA,CASIAGPLAKNIQYF,TGTGCCAGCATTGCAGGGCCGTTAGCCAAAAACATTCAGTACTTC
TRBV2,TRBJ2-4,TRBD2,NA,CASKPLAALAKNIQYF,TGTGCCAGCAAGCCTCTAGCGGCTCTAGCCAAAAACATTCAGTACTTC
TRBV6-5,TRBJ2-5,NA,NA,CASRQQGADQYF,TGTGCCAGCAGGCAACAAGGGGCGGACCAGTACTTC
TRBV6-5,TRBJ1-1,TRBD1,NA,CASSYSTGGRNTEAFF,TGTGCCAGCAGTTACTCTACAGGGGGACGGAACACTGAAGCTTTCTTT
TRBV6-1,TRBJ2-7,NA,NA,CASSEAGIPTYEQYF,TGTGCCAGCAGTGAAGCCGGGATCCCGACCTACGAGCAGTACTTC
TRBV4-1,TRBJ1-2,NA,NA,CASSQERGINYGYTF,TGCGCCAGCAGCCAAGAGCGGGGGATAAACTATGGCTACACCTTC
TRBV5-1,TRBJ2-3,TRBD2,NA,CASSPGLAGVRSSDTQYF,TGCGCCAGCAGCCCGGGACTAGCGGGAGTCCGATCGTCGGATACGCAGTATTTT
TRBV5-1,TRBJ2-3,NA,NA,CASSLGQATADTQYF,TGCGCCAGCAGCTTGGGTCAGGCAACGGCTGATACGCAGTATTTT
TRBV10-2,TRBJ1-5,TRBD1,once,CASSETGRNQPQHF,TGCGCCAGCAGCGAGACAGGGCGCAATCAGCCCCAGCATTTT
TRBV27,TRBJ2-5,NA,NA,CASNPLGAQETQYF,TGTGCCAGCAACCCCCTTGGGGCCCAAGAGACCCAGTACTTC
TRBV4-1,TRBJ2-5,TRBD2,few,CASSQDVASGKETQYF,TGCGCCAGCAGCCAAGATGTTGCTAGCGGAAAAGAGACCCAGTACTTC
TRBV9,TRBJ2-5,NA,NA,CASSPSWGEETQYF,TGTGCCAGCAGTCCTAGTTGGGGAGAAGAGACCCAGTACTTC
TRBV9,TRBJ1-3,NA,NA,CASSVALGGNRNTIYF,TGTGCCAGCAGCGTAGCTCTTGGAGGGAACAGAAACACCATATATTTT
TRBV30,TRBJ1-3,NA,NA,CAWSKGPGDSGNTIYF,TGTGCCTGGTCGAAAGGCCCAGGGGACTCTGGAAACACCATATATTTT
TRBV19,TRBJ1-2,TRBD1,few,CASNQGAGGYTF,TGTGCCAGTAACCAGGGGGCGGGTGGCTACACCTTC
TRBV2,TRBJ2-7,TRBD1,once,CASSPDRGREQYF,TGTGCCAGCAGTCCGGACAGGGGGAGGGAGCAGTACTTC
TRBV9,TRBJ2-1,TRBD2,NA,CASSVGTSGRAGEQFF,TGTGCCAGCAGCGTGGGGACTAGCGGGAGGGCCGGGGAGCAGTTCTTC
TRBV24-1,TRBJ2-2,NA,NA,CATSHSGSTGELFF,TGTGCCACCAGCCACAGCGGTTCTACCGGGGAGCTGTTTTTT
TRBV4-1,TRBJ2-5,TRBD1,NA,CASSQGTGVETQYF,TGCGCCAGCAGCCAAGGGACAGGGGTGGAGACCCAGTACTTC
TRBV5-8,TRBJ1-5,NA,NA,CASSLWGPNQPQHF,TGTGCCAGCAGCTTGTGGGGGCCCAATCAGCCCCAGCATTTT
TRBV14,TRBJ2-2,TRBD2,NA,CASSPFGPASGSGWLSGELFF,TGTGCCAGCAGCCCATTTGGTCCCGCTAGCGGGAGTGGGTGGTTGTCCGGGGAGCTGTTTTTT
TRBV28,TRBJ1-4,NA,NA,CASSLGPRIATNEKLFF,TGTGCCAGCAGTTTAGGGCCCAGAATTGCAACTAATGAAAAACTGTTTTTT
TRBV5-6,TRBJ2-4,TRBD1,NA,CASKTGGNNIQYF,TGTGCCAGCAAAACAGGGGGCAATAACATTCAGTACTTC
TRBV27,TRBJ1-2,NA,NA,CASTRAGTTYGYTF,TGTGCCAGCACTCGTGCAGGGACTACCTATGGCTACACCTTC
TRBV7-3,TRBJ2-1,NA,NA,CASTPSVQANEQFF,TGTGCCAGCACCCCGAGTGTCCAGGCGAATGAGCAGTTCTTC
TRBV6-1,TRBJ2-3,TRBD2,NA,CASSEDFSGRADTQYF,TGTGCCAGCAGTGAAGACTTTAGCGGGAGGGCAGATACGCAGTATTTT
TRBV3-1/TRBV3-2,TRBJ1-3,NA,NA,CASSQDLRAGNTIYF,TGTGCCAGCAGCCAAGATTTGAGGGCTGGAAACACCATATATTTT
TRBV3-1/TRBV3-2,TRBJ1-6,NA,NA,CASSPGSYSPLHF,TGTGCCAGCAGCCCGGGGAGTTATTCACCCCTCCACTTT
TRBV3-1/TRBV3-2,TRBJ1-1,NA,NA,CASRRTSGATEAFF,TGTGCCAGCAGAAGAACGTCAGGGGCCACTGAAGCTTTCTTT
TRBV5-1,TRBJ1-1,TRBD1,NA,CASTEAGGPRNTEAFF,TGCGCCAGCACCGAAGCAGGGGGCCCAAGGAACACTGAAGCTTTCTTT
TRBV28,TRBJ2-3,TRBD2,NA,CASSSGGTDTQYF,TGTGCCAGCTCTAGCGGGGGAACAGATACGCAGTATTTT
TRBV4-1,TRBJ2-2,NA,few,CASSQDLFLTGELFF,TGCGCCAGCAGCCAAGATCTGTTCCTCACCGGGGAGCTGTTTTTT
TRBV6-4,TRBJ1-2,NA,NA,CASSEEGGSYGYTF,TGTGCCAGCAGTGAGGAAGGGGGAAGCTATGGCTACACCTTC
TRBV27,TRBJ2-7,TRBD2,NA,CASSLWPPGGDSGEQYF,TGTGCCAGCAGTTTATGGCCCCCTGGGGGGGACTCGGGAGAGCAGTACTTC
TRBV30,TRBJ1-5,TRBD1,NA,CAWTQGGNQPQHF,TGTGCCTGGACCCAGGGGGGAAATCAGCCCCAGCATTTT
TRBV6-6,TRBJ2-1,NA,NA,CASSYSSQFYNEQFF,TGTGCCAGCAGTTACTCGTCGCAGTTCTACAATGAGCAGTTCTTC
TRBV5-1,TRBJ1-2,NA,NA,CASSLERGKGGYTF,TGCGCCAGCAGCTTGGAGCGGGGTAAAGGCGGCTACACCTTC
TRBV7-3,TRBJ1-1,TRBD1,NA,CASSLMGQGSEAFF,TGTGCCAGCAGCTTAATGGGACAGGGTTCTGAAGCTTTCTTT
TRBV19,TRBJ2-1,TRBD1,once,CASSPDRVFRNEQFF,TGTGCCAGTAGTCCGGACAGGGTCTTTCGGAATGAGCAGTTCTTC
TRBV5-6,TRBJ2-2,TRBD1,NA,CASSPTGSNTGELFF,TGTGCCAGCAGCCCGACAGGGAGCAACACCGGGGAGCTGTTTTTT
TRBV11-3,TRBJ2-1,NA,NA,CASSLVSRGSNEQFF,TGTGCCAGCAGCTTAGTGTCCCGGGGAAGCAATGAGCAGTTCTTC
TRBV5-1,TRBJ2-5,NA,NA,CASSLELGGQTQYF,TGCGCCAGCAGCTTGGAGTTAGGAGGACAGACCCAGTACTTC
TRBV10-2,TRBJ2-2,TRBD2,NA,CASSATSGGAGGTGELFF,TGCGCCAGCAGTGCCACTAGCGGGGGGGCCGGAGGCACCGGGGAGCTGTTTTTT